The clone carrying this T cell receptor (beta chain) has only one observation. This entry belongs to a study of blood T cells in healthy people across ages. The use of a sample-barcoded 5' primer and a J-beta primer mix characterized a second PCR of about 7 to 12 cycles. Each CDR3 protein gets one entry after TCRdb re-called the 5' RACE reads with MiXCR. The sample yields fewer than 800,000 distinct CDR3 sequences, 32% seen once. Trimming cost V 3 bases and J 8 bases; bases outside gene matches: 6. The CDR3 runs 15 residues. The germline V gene encodes CDR1 SQVTM and CDR2 ANQGSEA. The clonotype originates from a woman aged 80 or over in good health. Sequencing was performed on blood. The J gene is TRBJ2-1, the V gene TRBV29-1, with TRBD2 matching 14 bases. CDR3 bases: TGCAGCGTTGAGGGACTAGCGGGAGTGGTCGATGAGCAGTTCTTC. Its protein product is CSVEGLAGVVDEQFF.